Listed below are T cell receptor beta chains from one sample, sequenced in a study of shared clonotypes between healthy human individuals. Only in-frame clones appear in the TCRdb table, and some are missing; sequencing was by immunoSEQ multiplex PCR. Among some 2,100,000 clones listed, just over 90% were seen once. Sequencing used naive CD8+ T cells from PBMCs. Every receptor here comes from a young man in good health. Some clones in this sample may be carry-over from other donors' samples. The CDR3 runs from the conserved cysteine through the conserved F or W. The D gene is left open where the match is weak. Clone size is given for some rows only: seen once, a few or many times, or a class if the clone is expanded.

cdr3_nt: TGCGCCAGCAGCCAGGGACGTATCCCGAGGGACGAGCAGTACTTC; cdr3_aa: CASSQGRIPRDEQYF; v_call: TRBV5-1; clone_size: -; j_call: TRBJ2-7; d_call: -
cdr3_nt: TGTGCCAGTACCTCCGGGACAGGGGATGGAGAGACCCAGTACTTC; cdr3_aa: CASTSGTGDGETQYF; v_call: TRBV19; clone_size: -; j_call: TRBJ2-5; d_call: TRBD1
cdr3_nt: TGTGCCAGCAGCCCCGGACTAGCGGGAATCTCCTACGAGCAGTACTTC; cdr3_aa: CASSPGLAGISYEQYF; v_call: TRBV28; clone_size: once; j_call: TRBJ2-7; d_call: TRBD2
cdr3_nt: TGTGCCAGCAGCGGGATACAGGGATACGAGCAGTACTTC; cdr3_aa: CASSGIQGYEQYF; v_call: TRBV7-9; clone_size: -; j_call: TRBJ2-7; d_call: -
cdr3_nt: TGTGCCAGTAGTATAGCGGGGGTAAACTATGGCTACACCTTC; cdr3_aa: CASSIAGVNYGYTF; v_call: TRBV19; clone_size: -; j_call: TRBJ1-2; d_call: -
cdr3_nt: TGTGCCAGCAGTTTATCGCTGGGGGAAAGCTCCTACAATGAGCAGTTCTTC; cdr3_aa: CASSLSLGESSYNEQFF; v_call: TRBV27; clone_size: -; j_call: TRBJ2-1; d_call: -
cdr3_nt: TGCAGTTCTCCGGGACAGCATTTCTTT; cdr3_aa: CSSPGQHFF; v_call: TRBV20-1; clone_size: -; j_call: TRBJ1-1; d_call: TRBD1
cdr3_nt: TGTGCCTGGAGTACTCGGACAGGTCGCTCCGATGGCTACACCTTC; cdr3_aa: CAWSTRTGRSDGYTF; v_call: TRBV30; clone_size: once; j_call: TRBJ1-2; d_call: TRBD1
cdr3_nt: TGCGCCAGCAGCCACAGGGTAAATGAGCAGTTCTTC; cdr3_aa: CASSHRVNEQFF; v_call: TRBV10-2; clone_size: -; j_call: TRBJ2-1; d_call: -
cdr3_nt: TGTGCCAGCAGTTTATCAGGCATCGGCAATCAGCCCCAGCATTTT; cdr3_aa: CASSLSGIGNQPQHF; v_call: TRBV28; clone_size: -; j_call: TRBJ1-5; d_call: -
cdr3_nt: TGTGCCACCAGCAGGAAGGTAGGGGAGGGCCGGAACATTCAGTACTTC; cdr3_aa: CATSRKVGEGRNIQYF; v_call: TRBV15; clone_size: -; j_call: TRBJ2-4; d_call: TRBD2
cdr3_nt: TGTGCCAGCTCCTCAGGGAGAGTCGACAATGAGCAGTTCTTC; cdr3_aa: CASSSGRVDNEQFF; v_call: TRBV28; clone_size: -; j_call: TRBJ2-1; d_call: -
cdr3_nt: TGCGCCAGCAGTCAATCGAGCGGCCGGGTGGGAGAGACCCAGTACTTC; cdr3_aa: CASSQSSGRVGETQYF; v_call: TRBV23-1; clone_size: -; j_call: TRBJ2-5; d_call: -
cdr3_nt: TGTGCCAGCAGCGGGGGGGCGGACAGATTCTACGAGCAGTACTTC; cdr3_aa: CASSGGADRFYEQYF; v_call: TRBV9; clone_size: -; j_call: TRBJ2-7; d_call: -
cdr3_nt: TGCGCCAGCAGCTTGCGGGGGGGAGCCACAGATACGCAGTATTTT; cdr3_aa: CASSLRGGATDTQYF; v_call: TRBV5-1; clone_size: -; j_call: TRBJ2-3; d_call: TRBD2
cdr3_nt: TGTGCCAGCAGTCTCGGACTTTCATACGAGCAGTACTTC; cdr3_aa: CASSLGLSYEQYF; v_call: TRBV27; clone_size: -; j_call: TRBJ2-7; d_call: -
cdr3_nt: TGTGCCAGCAGCTTATTATCCGTTGGGGCCAACGTCCTGACTTTC; cdr3_aa: CASSLLSVGANVLTF; v_call: TRBV7-4; clone_size: once; j_call: TRBJ2-6; d_call: -
cdr3_nt: TGTGCCAGCAGTTACTCGGGGGATTCAACCGGGGAGCTGTTTTTT; cdr3_aa: CASSYSGDSTGELFF; v_call: TRBV6-5; clone_size: -; j_call: TRBJ2-2; d_call: -
cdr3_nt: TGTGCCAGCAAAGGGCCGGAAAGAGGAGGGGGGCCGTATTGGGAGCAGTACTTC; cdr3_aa: CASKGPERGGGPYWEQYF; v_call: TRBV27; clone_size: -; j_call: TRBJ2-7; d_call: -
cdr3_nt: TGTGCCAGCAGTCGGACCTACAATGAGCAGTTCTTC; cdr3_aa: CASSRTYNEQFF; v_call: TRBV2; clone_size: -; j_call: TRBJ2-1; d_call: -
cdr3_nt: TGTGCCATCAGTGAGTACTTGAGGGTAGGGATGAACACTGAAGCTTTCTTT; cdr3_aa: CAISEYLRVGMNTEAFF; v_call: TRBV10-3; clone_size: -; j_call: TRBJ1-1; d_call: -
cdr3_nt: TGTGCCAGCAGCCCGGCCGGGACAGACAATGAGCAGTTCTTC; cdr3_aa: CASSPAGTDNEQFF; v_call: TRBV9; clone_size: -; j_call: TRBJ2-1; d_call: TRBD1
cdr3_nt: TGTGCCAGCAGCTTAGTCGTCAGGGGGGACACTGAAGCTTTCTTT; cdr3_aa: CASSLVVRGDTEAFF; v_call: TRBV7-8; clone_size: -; j_call: TRBJ1-1; d_call: TRBD1
cdr3_nt: TGCAGCGTTGAACTGGAGAACACTGAAGCTTTCTTT; cdr3_aa: CSVELENTEAFF; v_call: TRBV29-1; clone_size: -; j_call: TRBJ1-1; d_call: -